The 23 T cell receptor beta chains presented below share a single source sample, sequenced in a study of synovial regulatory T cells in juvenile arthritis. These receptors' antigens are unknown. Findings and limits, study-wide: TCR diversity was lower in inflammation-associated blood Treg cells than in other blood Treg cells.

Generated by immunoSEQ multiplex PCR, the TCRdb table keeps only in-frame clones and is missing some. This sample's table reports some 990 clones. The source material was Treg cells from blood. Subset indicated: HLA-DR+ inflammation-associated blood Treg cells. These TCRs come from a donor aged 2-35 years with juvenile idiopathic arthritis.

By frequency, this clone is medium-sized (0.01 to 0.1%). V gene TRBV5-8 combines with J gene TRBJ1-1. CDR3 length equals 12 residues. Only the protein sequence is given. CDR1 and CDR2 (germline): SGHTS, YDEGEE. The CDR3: CASSFVTAEAFF.

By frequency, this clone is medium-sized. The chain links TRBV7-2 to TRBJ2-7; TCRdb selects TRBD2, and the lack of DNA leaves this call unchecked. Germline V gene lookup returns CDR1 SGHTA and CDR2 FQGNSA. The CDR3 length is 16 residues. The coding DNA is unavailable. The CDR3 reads CASSPASGSGLHEQYF. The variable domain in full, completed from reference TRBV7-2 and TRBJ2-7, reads GAGVSQSPSNKVTEKGKDVELRCDPISGHTALYWYRQSLGQGLEFLIYFQGNSAPDKSGLPSDRFSAERTGGSVSTLTIQRTQQEDSAVYLCASSPASGSGLHEQYFGPGTRLTVT.

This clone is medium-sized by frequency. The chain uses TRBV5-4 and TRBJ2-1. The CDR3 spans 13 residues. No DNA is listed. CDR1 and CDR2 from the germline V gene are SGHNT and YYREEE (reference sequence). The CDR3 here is CASSSILYNEQFF.

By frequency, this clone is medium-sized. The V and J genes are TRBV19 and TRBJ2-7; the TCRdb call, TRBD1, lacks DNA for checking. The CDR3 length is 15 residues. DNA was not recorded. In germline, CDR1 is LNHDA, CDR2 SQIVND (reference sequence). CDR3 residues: CASRTSGHSSYEQYF.

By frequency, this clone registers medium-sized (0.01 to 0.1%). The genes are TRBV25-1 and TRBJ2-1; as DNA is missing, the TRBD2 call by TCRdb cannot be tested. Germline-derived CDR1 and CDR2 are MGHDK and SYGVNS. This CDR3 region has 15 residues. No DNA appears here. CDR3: CASSDLLAGYNEQFF.

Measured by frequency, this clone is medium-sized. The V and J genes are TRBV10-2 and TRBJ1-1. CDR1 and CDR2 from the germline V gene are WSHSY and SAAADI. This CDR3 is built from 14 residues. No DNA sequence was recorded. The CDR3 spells CASSESWESTEAFF.

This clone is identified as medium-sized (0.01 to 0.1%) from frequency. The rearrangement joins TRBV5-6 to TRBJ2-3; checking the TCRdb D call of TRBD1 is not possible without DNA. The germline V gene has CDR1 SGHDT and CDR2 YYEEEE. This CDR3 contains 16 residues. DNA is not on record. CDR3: CASSLNWRQGADTQYF.

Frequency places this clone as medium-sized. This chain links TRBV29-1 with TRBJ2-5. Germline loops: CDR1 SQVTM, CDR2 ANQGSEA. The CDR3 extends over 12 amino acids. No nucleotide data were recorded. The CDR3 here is CSAQGGWETQYF.

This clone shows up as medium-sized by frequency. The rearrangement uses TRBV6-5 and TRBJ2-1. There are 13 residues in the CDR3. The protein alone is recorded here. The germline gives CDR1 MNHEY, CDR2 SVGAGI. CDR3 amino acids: CASTLLGSREQFF.

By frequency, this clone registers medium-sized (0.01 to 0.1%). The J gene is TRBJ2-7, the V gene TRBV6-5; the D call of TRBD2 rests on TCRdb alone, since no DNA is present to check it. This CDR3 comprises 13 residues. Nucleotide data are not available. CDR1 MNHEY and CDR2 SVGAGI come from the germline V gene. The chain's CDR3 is CASRTSGSYEQYF.

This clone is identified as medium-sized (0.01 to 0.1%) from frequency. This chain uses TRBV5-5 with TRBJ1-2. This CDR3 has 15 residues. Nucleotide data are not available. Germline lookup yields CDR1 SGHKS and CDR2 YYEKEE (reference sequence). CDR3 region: CASSRDLELRYGYTF.

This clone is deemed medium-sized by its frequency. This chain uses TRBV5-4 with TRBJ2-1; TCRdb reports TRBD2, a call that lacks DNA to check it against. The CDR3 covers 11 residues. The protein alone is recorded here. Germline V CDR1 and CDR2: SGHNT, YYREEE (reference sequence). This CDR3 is CASRSVREQFF.

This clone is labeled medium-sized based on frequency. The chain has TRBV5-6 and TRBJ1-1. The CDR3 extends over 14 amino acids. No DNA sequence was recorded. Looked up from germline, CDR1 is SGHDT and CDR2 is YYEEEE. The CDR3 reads CASSWRPLNTEAFF.

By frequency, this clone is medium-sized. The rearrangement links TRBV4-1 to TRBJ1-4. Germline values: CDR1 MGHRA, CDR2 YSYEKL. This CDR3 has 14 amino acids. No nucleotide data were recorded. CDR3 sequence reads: CASSQGGTNEKLFF.

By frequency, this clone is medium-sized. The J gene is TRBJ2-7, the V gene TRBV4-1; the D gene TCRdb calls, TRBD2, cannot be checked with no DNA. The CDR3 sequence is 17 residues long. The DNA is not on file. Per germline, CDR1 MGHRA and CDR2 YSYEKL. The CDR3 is CASSRGLLAGGAYEQYF.

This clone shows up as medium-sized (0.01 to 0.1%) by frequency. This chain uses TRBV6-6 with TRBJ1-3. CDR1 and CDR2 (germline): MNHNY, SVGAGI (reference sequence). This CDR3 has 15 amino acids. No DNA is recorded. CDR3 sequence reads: CASSYGGTGGNTIYF.

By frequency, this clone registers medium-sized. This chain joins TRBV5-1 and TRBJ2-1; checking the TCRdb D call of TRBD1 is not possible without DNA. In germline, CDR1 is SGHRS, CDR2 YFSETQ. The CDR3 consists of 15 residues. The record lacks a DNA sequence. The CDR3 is CASSFLGQGNNEQFF.

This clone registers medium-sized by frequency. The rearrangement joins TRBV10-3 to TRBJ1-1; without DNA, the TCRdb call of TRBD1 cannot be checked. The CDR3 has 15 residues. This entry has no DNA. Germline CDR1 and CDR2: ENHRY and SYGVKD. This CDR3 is CAISESYRGNTEAFF.

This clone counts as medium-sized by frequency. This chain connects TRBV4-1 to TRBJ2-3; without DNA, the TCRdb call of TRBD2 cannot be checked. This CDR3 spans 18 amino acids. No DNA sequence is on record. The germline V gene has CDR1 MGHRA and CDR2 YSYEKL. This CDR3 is CASSQDRGEARSTDTQYF.

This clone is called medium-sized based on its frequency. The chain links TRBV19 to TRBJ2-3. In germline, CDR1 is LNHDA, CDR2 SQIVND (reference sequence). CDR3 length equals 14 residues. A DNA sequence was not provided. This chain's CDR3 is CASSMSYLADTQYF.

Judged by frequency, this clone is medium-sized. CDR3 protein: CASSRDYTYEQYF. The genes are TRBV7-2 and TRBJ2-7; the D gene TCRdb calls, TRBD2, cannot be checked with no DNA. Germline loops: CDR1 SGHTA, CDR2 FQGNSA. This CDR3 is 13 amino acids long. DNA is not recorded here.

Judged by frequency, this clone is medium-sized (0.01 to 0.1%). CDR3 region: CASSLPKGPGTYGYTF. The chain employs TRBV5-1 and TRBJ1-2. CDR1 and CDR2 (germline): SGHRS, YFSETQ. The CDR3 spans 16 residues. DNA is not on record.

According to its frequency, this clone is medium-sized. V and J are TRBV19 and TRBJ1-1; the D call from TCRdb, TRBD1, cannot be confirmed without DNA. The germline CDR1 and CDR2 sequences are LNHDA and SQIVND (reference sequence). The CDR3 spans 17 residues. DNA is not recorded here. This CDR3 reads CASSILSRGRMNTEAFF.